This is a list of T cell receptor beta chains from one sample in a study of response to subunit inactivated influenza vaccine. In TCRdb, the RT-PCR reads were re-called with MiXCR into one record per CDR3 protein. This table holds 500,000 to 600,000 distinct CDR3 sequences, approximately 17% found once. Sequences were derived from CD4+ T cells sorted from PBMCs, sampled around 25 months after vaccination. All receptors come from a man between 50 and 75 years old who received an inactivated influenza vaccine. Each CDR3 is given with its conserved first and last residue. A D gene is named only where the DNA matches it firmly. Not every row has a clone size; where given, it reads once, few, many or a size class.

j_call,v_call,clone_size,d_call,cdr3_nt,cdr3_aa
TRBJ2-3,TRBV5-1,few,NA,TGCGCCAGCAGCTTGACTACCACAGATACGCAGTATTTT,CASSLTTTDTQYF
TRBJ2-3,TRBV11-1,many,NA,TGTGCCAGCAGCTTAGCACAGCTTCGCACAGATACGCAGTATTTT,CASSLAQLRTDTQYF
TRBJ1-1,TRBV7-9,few,TRBD1,TGTGCCAGCAGCTTCGGACGACAGGGCACCCACACTGAAGCTTTCTTT,CASSFGRQGTHTEAFF
TRBJ2-1,TRBV12-3/TRBV12-4,NA,NA,TGTGCCAGCAGTTTCCACCGGGCACAGCAGTTCTTC,CASSFHRAQQFF
TRBJ2-5,TRBV15,few,TRBD1,TGTGCCACCAGCAGTAGCTACAGGGGCCAAGAGACCCAGTACTTC,CATSSSYRGQETQYF
TRBJ2-7,TRBV20-1,NA,TRBD2,TGCAGTGCTAGTGGGTTAGCGGGAGGGGAGCAGTACTTC,CSASGLAGGEQYF
TRBJ2-4,TRBV27,NA,TRBD1,TGTGCCAGCAAAGGGGGCAGTTTAGCCAAAAACATTCAGTACTTC,CASKGGSLAKNIQYF
TRBJ2-2,TRBV11-3,NA,NA,TGTGCCAGCAGCTTATTTGTTGCCGGGGAGCTGTTTTTT,CASSLFVAGELFF
TRBJ2-5,TRBV10-3,many,TRBD2,TGTGCCATCAGGGCTAGCGGGACAGAGACCCAGTACTTC,CAIRASGTETQYF
TRBJ1-4,TRBV4-3,NA,NA,TGCGCCAGCAGCCAAAGTCAGGTGGAGGAAAAACTGTTTTTT,CASSQSQVEEKLFF
TRBJ2-2,TRBV7-9,many,NA,TGTGCCAGCAGCCCCCTTGGGGGGCCCACCGGGGAGCTGTTTTTT,CASSPLGGPTGELFF
TRBJ2-3,TRBV7-9,NA,NA,TGTGCCAGCAGCACCAGAGGAACTAGCACAGATACGCAGTATTTT,CASSTRGTSTDTQYF
TRBJ1-1,TRBV20-1,few,NA,TGCAGTGCTAAGGGGTTCCAACTGAACACTGAAGCTTTCTTT,CSAKGFQLNTEAFF
TRBJ2-3,TRBV6-2/TRBV6-3,NA,NA,TGTGCCAGCATTGCTGGGTTCCCCGGTACGCAGTATTTT,CASIAGFPGTQYF
TRBJ2-7,TRBV28,NA,NA,TGTGCCAGCAGTATTTGGGGGTACGAGCAGTACTTC,CASSIWGYEQYF
TRBJ2-4,TRBV29-1,few,TRBD2,TGCAGCGTTGGACTAGCGGGGGGTAAAAACATTCAGTACTTC,CSVGLAGGKNIQYF
TRBJ2-1,TRBV12-3/TRBV12-4,few,NA,TGTGCCAGCAGTTTAAGGGAGGTGCTGGCTGAGCAGTTCTTC,CASSLREVLAEQFF
TRBJ2-2,TRBV5-1,few,NA,TGCGCCAGCAGCTTGGCACCCTACACCGGGGAGCTGTTTTTT,CASSLAPYTGELFF